This T cell receptor beta chain comes out of a study of blood T cells in healthy people across ages. Study-wide context: Per two T cells, about one barcoded beta molecule was captured through template switching.

Notes on this clonotype: The antigen is not known.

Germline CDR1 reads KGHSH; CDR2 reads LQKENI. V lost 8 bases and J lost 0, with 8 bases in between. CDR3 length: 13 amino acids. Study-wide points: Long-lived donors exceeded aged donors in naive CD4+ cells and diversity.

The donors, all healthy, were Caucasians living in Russia, aged 6 to 90. Primers used in a second PCR of roughly 6 to 11 cycles were a sample-barcoded 5' primer and a J-beta primer mix. There were at least 2.5 million CDR3-containing paired-end reads obtained from each sample. TCRdb itself ran the 5' RACE reads through MiXCR, one entry per CDR3 protein. The data show 710,000 or so distinct CDR3 sequences, around a fifth seen once. This chain links TRBV18 with TRBJ2-1; D not resolved. This TCR derives from a man between 65 and 85 years old in good health. Material for sequencing was blood. CDR3 amino acids: CASVPNSYNEQFF. The DNA for the CDR3 is TGTGCCAGCGTCCCTAACTCCTACAATGAGCAGTTCTTC.